Each of the 5 T cell receptor beta chains below was sequenced from the same sample in a study of T cells after yellow fever vaccination. MiXCR, applied by TCRdb to the 5' RACE reads, yields one record per CDR3 protein. The repertoire includes a few hundred thousand distinct CDR3 sequences, roughly 8.7% of them detected once, and approximately 3.3% sits in the top ten. Material: CD4+ T cells sorted from PBMCs, obtained 5 days after the yellow fever booster vaccination. The receptors shown here come from a man younger than 35 who received the YFV17D yellow fever vaccine.

The chain uses TRBV12-3 or TRBV12-4 and TRBJ1-1; 7 bases are a match to TRBD1. The CDR3 covers 15 residues. Trimming removed 6 bases from V and 4 bases from J; junction bases left unmatched: 11. CDR3 amino acids: CASRLRGGMITEAFF. The CDR3 nucleotides read TGTGCCAGCAGGCTACGAGGGGGCATGATCACTGAAGCTTTCTTT.

This clonotype came up a few times. The chain employs TRBV9 and TRBJ1-6, with D maybe TRBD1 (6 bases). V was shortened by 2 bases and J by 8 bases, with 11 bases between the two germline ends. Germline V gene data show CDR1 as SGDLS and CDR2 as YYNGEE. This CDR3 is built from 14 residues. CDR3 nucleotide sequence: TGTGCCAGCAGCGTGGGGCAGGGGTATTCACCCCTCCACTTT. Translating it yields CASSVGQGYSPLHF.

This clonotype has only a few counts. V is TRBV6-5 and J is TRBJ2-1; D not resolved. The ends were cut back, 0 bases at V and 7 bases at J, with 7 bases in the middle. Germline assignment: CDR1 MNHEY and CDR2 SVGAGI. The CDR3 is 13 residues long. The CDR3 protein is CASSYSRMNEQFF. As DNA, the CDR3 is TGTGCCAGCAGTTACTCGAGAATGAATGAGCAGTTCTTC.

This clonotype has a handful of counts. This chain uses TRBV18 with TRBJ1-3; 7 nucleotides agree with TRBD1. CDR1 is KGHSH, CDR2 LQKENI, per germline. The J segment lost 0 bases and the V segment lost 1 base, leaving 9 bases of the junction unmatched. There are 18 residues in the CDR3. For the CDR3, the DNA is TGTGCCAGCTCACCACTAGCCGGGACAGAGAGCTCTGGAAACACCATATATTTT. This codes for CASSPLAGTESSGNTIYF.

The table lists this clonotype with a few counts. The chain recombines TRBV3-1 with TRBJ2-1; 8 bases line up with TRBD2. The CDR3 consists of 14 residues. Germline CDR1 and CDR2: LGHDT and YNNKEL (reference sequence). The junction had 7 bases not matched to a gene; V was cut back by 3 bases and J by 9 bases. The CDR3: CASSHRGGASEQFF. DNA of the CDR3: TGTGCCAGCAGCCATCGGGGGGGAGCATCTGAGCAGTTCTTC.